The 25 T cell receptor beta chains listed next were all sequenced from one sample in a study of T cells after yellow fever vaccination. One entry per CDR3 protein results from TCRdb running MiXCR on the 5' RACE reads. The sample contains some 100,000 distinct CDR3 sequences, 5.5% to 8% of which appear only once. The input for sequencing was CD4+ T cells sorted from PBMCs, taken approximately 47 days after the first yellow fever vaccination. The receptors were sampled from a man aged 18 to 30 who received the YFV17D yellow fever vaccine.

This clonotype came up a few times. The chain has TRBV28 and TRBJ2-5, with 8 bases lining up with TRBD1. Per the germline V gene, CDR1 is MDHEN and CDR2 is SYDVKM. Trimming cost V 5 bases and J 5 bases; bases outside gene matches: 7. CDR3 length: 14 residues. The CDR3 DNA is TGTGCCAGCAGTGAGGACAGGGTTCCTGAGACCCAGTACTTC. Amino acids: CASSEDRVPETQYF.

This clonotype showed up many times. The chain carries TRBV7-2 and TRBJ2-1; D may correspond to TRBD1 or TRBD2 (5 bases each). V was clipped by 2 bases and J by 10 bases, with 21 bases between them. CDR1 is SGHTA, CDR2 FQGNSA, per germline. The CDR3 covers 16 residues. The CDR3: CASSLRGTGTPREQFF. Here the CDR3 DNA reads TGTGCCAGCAGCTTAAGAGGGACGGGTACCCCACGAGAGCAGTTCTTC.

The chain employs TRBV20-1 and TRBJ2-3; TRBD1 matches at 8 bases. The CDR3 is 12 residues long. Germline CDR1 is DFQATT and CDR2 is SNEGSKA (reference sequence). CDR3 in DNA: TGCAGCCTCGACAGGGGCGGCATAACGCAGTATTTT. This sequence encodes CSLDRGGITQYF.

In this sample, this clonotype turned up many times. This chain joins TRBV5-4 and TRBJ2-3, with 8 bases aligning to TRBD2. V dropped 3 bases and J dropped 2; count of bases not matched to a gene: 8. Germline V gives CDR1 SGHNT, CDR2 YYREEE (reference sequence). The length of the CDR3 is 16 residues. The CDR3 spells CASSSGLDRNTDTQYF. In DNA, the CDR3 is TGTGCCAGCAGCTCGGGACTAGACCGAAACACAGATACGCAGTATTTT.

The CDR3 here is CASSLGGRDYTF. CDR3 in DNA: TGCGCCAGCAGCTTGGGGGGGCGAGACTACACCTTC. The chain is built from TRBV5-1 and TRBJ1-2; possibly TRBD1 for D (6 bases). The V end lost 0 bases, the J end lost 10 bases, and 10 bases lay between the germline ends. Germline-derived CDR1 and CDR2 are SGHRS and YFSETQ. The CDR3 is 12 amino acids.

This clonotype was seen ten or more times. The chain links TRBV3-1 to TRBJ2-5; the match to TRBD1 covers 7 bases. Per germline, CDR1 LGHDT and CDR2 YNNKEL (reference sequence). V was pared by 1 base and J by 5 bases, with 4 bases of the junction left unmatched. The CDR3 length is 14 residues. DNA for the CDR3: TGTGCCAGCAGCCAAGCGGCCAGGGGGGAGACCCAGTACTTC. The encoded protein is CASSQAARGETQYF.

This sequence joins TRBV19 and TRBJ1-5; tentative D call: TRBD1 (6 bases). Germline assignment: CDR1 LNHDA and CDR2 SQIVND (reference sequence). Trimming took 9 bases from V and 4 from J, leaving 13 bases between them. The CDR3 runs 13 residues. CDR3 residues: CASSQGRNQPQHF. In DNA form, the CDR3 reads TGTGCCAGCTCACAGGGTAGGAATCAGCCCCAGCATTTT.

This clonotype showed up many times. The CDR3 region is CASSLESTDTQYF. The CDR3 bases are TGTGCCAGCAGTTTAGAGAGCACAGATACGCAGTATTTT. The chain couples TRBV12-3 or TRBV12-4 to TRBJ2-3; D not certain. The CDR3 covers 13 residues. V lost 1 base, J lost 0 bases, and 2 bases lay in between.

This clonotype was recorded many times. This chain links TRBV14 with TRBJ2-1, with D possibly matching TRBD1 (6 bases). The germline gives CDR1 SGHDN, CDR2 FVKESK. This CDR3 spans 15 amino acids. V was trimmed by 2 bases and J by 6 bases, leaving 14 bases between them. CDR3 loop: CASSQLQGRVNEQFF. The CDR3 nucleotides are TGTGCCAGCAGCCAACTACAGGGTAGAGTCAATGAGCAGTTCTTC.

This clonotype appeared many times. V usage is TRBV7-2 and J usage is TRBJ1-5, with D tentatively TRBD1 (5 bases). Germline values: CDR1 SGHTA, CDR2 FQGNSA. With 5 bases removed from V and 4 bases from J, the gap between germline ends came to 9 bases. The CDR3 loop spans 13 amino acids. CDR3 sequence reads: CASSRDGNQPQHF. CDR3 nucleotide sequence: TGTGCCAGCAGCCGGGACGGGAATCAGCCCCAGCATTTT.

This clonotype was counted at least ten times. For the CDR3, the DNA is TGTGCCACCAGTGAAGGGGGCGCGGTAACAGATACGCAGTATTTT. The encoded protein is CATSEGGAVTDTQYF. The genes are TRBV24-1 and TRBJ2-3, with 7 bases fitting TRBD1. The junction had 6 bases not matched to a gene; V was cut back by 4 bases and J by 3 bases. Germline CDR1 and CDR2: KGHDR and SFDVKD. CDR3 size: 15 residues.

In the case of this clonotype: A read error may explain this, as a much larger clone is one base away. This rearrangement joins TRBV20-1 to TRBJ1-5; TRBD1 might be the D (6 bases). The CDR3 has 15 amino acids. CDR1 is DFQATT, CDR2 SNEGSKA, per germline (reference sequence). With 1 base removed from V and 3 bases from J, the gap between germline ends came to 13 bases. The CDR3 spells CSARVRGGDNQPQHF. The CDR3 DNA reads as TGCAGTGCTAGAGTGAGGGGGGGCGACAATCAGCCCCAGCATTTT.

This clonotype was counted many times. V gene TRBV7-2 combines with J gene TRBJ2-3; perhaps D is TRBD1 or TRBD2 (6 bases each). This CDR3 comprises 16 residues. The V end was cut by 5 bases, the J end by 0 bases, with 15 bases between. CDR1 SGHTA and CDR2 FQGNSA come from the germline V gene. CDR3: CASSPRRGRSTDTQYF. CDR3 in DNA: TGTGCCAGCAGCCCCCGCCGGGGGCGGAGCACAGATACGCAGTATTTT.

This clonotype was recorded many times. This chain connects TRBV29-1 to TRBJ2-5; perhaps D is TRBD1 or TRBD2 (5 bases each). The CDR3 contains 14 residues. Per germline, CDR1 SQVTM and CDR2 ANQGSEA. V was trimmed by 7 bases and J by 5 bases, leaving 20 bases between them. The CDR3, as DNA: TGCAGCGCGGGGCAGGACTCAAGTCCGGAGACCCAGTACTTC. It translates to CSAGQDSSPETQYF.

This clonotype was observed many times. The chain is built from TRBV5-1 and TRBJ2-7, with D maybe TRBD1 (7 bases). This CDR3 contains 14 residues. Trimming removed 3 bases at V and 2 bases at J, with 12 bases between. The V gene's germline CDR1 is SGHRS and CDR2 YFSETQ. CDR3 in amino acids: CASSSARGAYEQYF. The CDR3 bases are TGCGCCAGCAGCTCGGCCAGGGGGGCCTACGAGCAGTACTTC. The whole variable domain, remainder taken from reference TRBV5-1 and TRBJ2-7, is KAGVTQTPRYLIKTRGQQVTLSCSPISGHRSVSWYQQTPGQGLQFLFEYFSETQRNKGNFPGRFSGRQFSNSRSEMNVSTLELGDSALYLCASSSARGAYEQYFGPGTRLTVT.

This clonotype has a count of ten or more. The genes are TRBV5-6 and TRBJ2-3, with D perhaps matching TRBD1 (6 bases). Looked up from germline, CDR1 is SGHDT and CDR2 is YYEEEE. CDR3 length: 16 amino acids. Deletions cut 1 base from V and 4 bases from J, with 16 bases between. The CDR3 sequence is CASSLFQGRSADTQYF. The CDR3 DNA sequence: TGTGCCAGCAGCTTGTTTCAGGGGCGAAGCGCAGATACGCAGTATTTT. The complete variable domain, with remaining parts taken from reference TRBV5-6 and TRBJ2-3, reads DAGVTQSPTHLIKTRGQQVTLRCSPKSGHDTVSWYQQALGQGPQFIFQYYEEEERQRGNFPDRFSGHQFPNYSSELNVNALLLGDSALYLCASSLFQGRSADTQYFGPGTRLTVL.

This chain joins TRBV6-2 or TRBV6-3 and TRBJ2-7; D tentatively reads TRBD1 or TRBD2 (6 bases each). The CDR3 length is 13 residues. Looked up from germline, CDR1 is MNHEY and CDR2 is SVGEGT. Trimming removed 8 bases from V and 0 bases from J, with 11 bases in between. Here the CDR3 DNA reads TGTGCCAGCGGGGGGCCCTTCTCCTACGAGCAGTACGTC. Protein: CASGGPFSYEQYV.

This clonotype was detected ten times or more. J is TRBJ1-4 and V is TRBV6-5; tentative D call: TRBD1 (6 bases). The CDR3 is made up of 15 amino acids. From germline, CDR1 is MNHEY and CDR2 SVGAGI. The V end lost 2 bases, the J end lost 5 bases, and 12 bases lay between the germline ends. Here the CDR3 reads CASSYGRQGNEKLFF. The CDR3 DNA reads TGTGCCAGCAGTTACGGCCGGCAGGGGAATGAAAAACTGTTTTTT.

This clonotype showed up many times. The rearrangement links TRBV24-1 to TRBJ2-3; D is perhaps TRBD1 (5 bases). Germline V gene data show CDR1 as KGHDR and CDR2 as SFDVKD. Trimming took off 4 bases at V and 6 bases at J, with 13 bases between the two ends. CDR3 length: 14 amino acids. The CDR3 loop is CATSEKGPGDTQYF. CDR3 in DNA: TGTGCCACCAGTGAAAAGGGGCCCGGGGATACGCAGTATTTT.

This clonotype was seen at least ten times. V gene TRBV5-1 combines with J gene TRBJ2-1, with D unclear. The V end was cut by 0 bases, the J end by 7 bases, with 8 bases between. The CDR3 contains 13 residues. The germline gives CDR1 SGHRS, CDR2 YFSETQ. This CDR3 reads CASSLEYVNEQFF. The CDR3 DNA sequence: TGCGCCAGCAGCTTGGAGTATGTAAATGAGCAGTTCTTC.

About this clonotype itself: This may be a read error: a much more frequent sequence differs by one nucleotide. The rearrangement joins TRBV5-1 to TRBJ2-5; unclear D gene. V was pared by 2 bases and J by 5 bases, with 16 bases between. In germline, CDR1 is SGHRS, CDR2 YFSETQ. The CDR3 consists of 15 residues. The DNA of the CDR3 is TGCGCCAGCAGCTTAGGTCAAACCTCTGACGAGACCCAGTACTTC. It specifies CASSLGQTSDETQYF.

This clonotype was found many times. V usage is TRBV5-1 and J usage is TRBJ2-2; no clear D. The V end was cut by 1 base, the J end by 6 bases, with 13 bases between. The CDR3 contains 15 residues. Germline CDR1 reads SGHRS; CDR2 reads YFSETQ. The CDR3 spells CASSLISLGPGELFF. In nucleotides, the CDR3 is TGCGCCAGCAGCTTGATCAGTTTAGGACCCGGGGAGCTGTTTTTT.

This clonotype was counted ten times or more. This chain links TRBV12-3 or TRBV12-4 with TRBJ2-7; D not certain. Trimming removed 2 bases at V and 0 bases at J, with 11 bases between. CDR3 size: 15 residues. CDR3 sequence reads: CASSLRVLASYEQYF. Here the CDR3 DNA reads TGTGCCAGCAGTTTAAGGGTCTTGGCCTCCTACGAGCAGTACTTC.

This clonotype was observed at least ten times. The chain joins TRBV11-2 to TRBJ1-5; D remains ambiguous. The CDR3 totals 15 residues. Germline-derived CDR1 and CDR2 are SGHAT and FQNNGV. The V end was cut by 0 bases, the J end by 3 bases, with 9 bases between. The CDR3 DNA reads as TGTGCCAGCAGCTTAGATCTGGGCCACAATCAGCCCCAGCATTTT. Protein: CASSLDLGHNQPQHF. Supplemented by reference TRBV11-2 and TRBJ1-5, the full variable domain reads EAGVAQSPRYKIIEKRQSVAFWCNPISGHATLYWYQQILGQGPKLLIQFQNNGVVDDSQLPKDRFSAERLKGVDSTLKIQPAKLEDSAVYLCASSLDLGHNQPQHFGDGTRLSIL.

This clonotype was counted ten times or more. This sequence joins TRBV9 and TRBJ2-5, with D possibly called TRBD1 or TRBD2 (6 bases each). Germline CDR1 is SGDLS and CDR2 is YYNGEE. V lost 0 bases and J lost 5, with 11 bases in between. This CDR3 spans 14 amino acids. CDR3 DNA sequence: TGTGCCAGCAGCGTAGGGGGGGCCTGGGAGACCCAGTACTTC. Protein product: CASSVGGAWETQYF. Together with reference TRBV9 and TRBJ2-5, the CDR3 gives the full variable domain: DSGVTQTPKHLITATGQRVTLRCSPRSGDLSVYWYQQSLDQGLQFLIQYYNGEERAKGNILERFSAQQFPDLHSELNLSSLELGDSALYFCASSVGGAWETQYFGPGTRLLVL.